One and the same sample provided the 26 T cell receptor beta chains below, sequenced in a study of blood T cells in healthy people across ages. Primers used in a second PCR of about 7 to 12 cycles were a sample-barcoded 5' primer and a J-beta primer mix. TCRdb re-called the 5' RACE reads through MiXCR, storing one row per CDR3 protein. Seen here are 1.2 million to 1.5 million distinct CDR3 sequences, around 59% observed once, and the top ten hold 5% to 7%. Sequenced material: blood. These receptors came from a man aged 18 to 30 in good health.

This chain uses TRBV7-9 with TRBJ2-7, with D perhaps given as TRBD1 or TRBD2 (5 bases each). CDR1 is SEHNR and CDR2 is FQNEAQ in the germline V gene (reference sequence). Trimming removed 3 bases from V and 7 bases from J, with 16 bases in between. The length of the CDR3 is 14 residues. The chain's CDR3 is CASSFWGNYNEQYF. The DNA of the CDR3 is TGTGCCAGCAGCTTTTGGGGGAACTACAATGAGCAGTACTTC. Based on the CDR3 plus reference TRBV7-9 and TRBJ2-7, the full variable domain is DTGVSQNPRHKITKRGQNVTFRCDPISEHNRLYWYRQTLGQGPEFLTYFQNEAQLEKSRLLSDRFSAERPKGSFSTLEIQRTEQGDSAMYLCASSFWGNYNEQYFGPGTRLTVT.

The chain uses TRBV25-1 and TRBJ2-1, with 8 bases that match TRBD1. Germline-derived CDR1 and CDR2 are MGHDK and SYGVNS. J gave up 4 bases and V 3 bases, and 5 bases lay outside the gene matches. The CDR3 totals 15 residues. CDR3 amino acids: CASSEQGALYNEQFF. The CDR3 bases are TGTGCCAGCAGTGAGCAGGGGGCTCTATACAATGAGCAGTTCTTC.

V usage is TRBV20-1 and J usage is TRBJ1-5; TRBD1 matches 11 bases. There are 17 residues in the CDR3. Germline trimming cut 0 bases from V and 6 bases from J; bases unmatched to any gene: 10. Germline CDR1 reads DFQATT; CDR2 reads SNEGSKA (reference sequence). The CDR3 spells CSARDESMGTGGQPQHF. For the CDR3, the DNA is TGCAGTGCTAGAGATGAGTCAATGGGGACAGGGGGTCAGCCCCAGCATTTT.

This clonotype was seen a few times. The rearrangement uses TRBV20-1 and TRBJ2-2, with D possibly TRBD2 on 7 matching bases. The CDR3 contains 14 residues. The V end was cut by 4 bases, the J end by 3 bases, with 12 bases between. Germline V gene data show CDR1 as DFQATT and CDR2 as SNEGSKA (reference sequence). The CDR3 region is CSAKGGGDTGELFF. The CDR3, as DNA: TGCAGTGCTAAAGGAGGGGGGGACACCGGGGAGCTGTTTTTT.

The genes are TRBV27 and TRBJ1-6, with a weak D call TRBD1 (6 bases). This CDR3 spans 15 amino acids. Trimming stripped 5 bases from V and 7 bases from J, with 15 bases between. The germline V gene encodes CDR1 MNHEY and CDR2 SMNVEV (reference sequence). CDR3 sequence reads: CASSPTGPWNSPLHF. CDR3 sequence (DNA): TGTGCCAGCAGTCCGACAGGTCCGTGGAATTCACCCCTCCACTTT.

This clonotype was recorded a few times. The V gene is TRBV7-2, the J gene TRBJ2-5, with D maybe TRBD1 (6 bases). Looked up from germline, CDR1 is SGHTA and CDR2 is FQGNSA. V lost 1 base, J lost 5 bases, and 11 bases lay in between. The CDR3 loop spans 14 amino acids. The CDR3 DNA sequence: TGTGCCAGCAGCTTAGACAGGGTCCTGGAGACCCAGTACTTC. This translates into CASSLDRVLETQYF.

This chain links TRBV20-1 with TRBJ1-1; D is unresolved. Trimming took 3 bases from V and 1 from J, leaving 9 bases between them. Looked up from germline, CDR1 is DFQATT and CDR2 is SNEGSKA (reference sequence). The length of the CDR3 is 13 residues. CDR3 nucleotide sequence: TGCAGTGCTAGCCCTCGGGAGAACACTGAAGCTTTCTTT. As protein: CSASPRENTEAFF.

The rearrangement joins TRBV5-1 to TRBJ2-1, with 10 bases lining up with TRBD2. Germline V gene lookup returns CDR1 SGHRS and CDR2 YFSETQ. CDR3 length equals 15 residues. Trimming at V came to 3 bases and at J to 4 bases, leaving 4 bases not matched to a gene. DNA for the CDR3: TGCGCCAGCAGCTCGGGACTAGCGATATACAATGAGCAGTTCTTC. It yields the protein CASSSGLAIYNEQFF.

The J gene is TRBJ2-5, the V gene TRBV7-2, with D perhaps matching TRBD1 (5 bases). CDR3 size: 14 residues. Per the germline V gene, CDR1 is SGHTA and CDR2 is FQGNSA. Trimming removed 2 bases at V and 4 bases at J, with 11 bases between. CDR3 sequence: CASSLIEQGETQYF. For the CDR3, the DNA is TGTGCCAGCAGCTTAATAGAGCAGGGAGAGACCCAGTACTTC.

This clonotype was counted a few times. The chain employs TRBV6-2 or TRBV6-3 and TRBJ2-1, with D possibly matching TRBD2 (7 bases). CDR1 is MNHEY, CDR2 SVGEGT, per germline. The CDR3 contains 15 residues. Deletions cut 7 bases from V and 10 bases from J, with 23 bases between. CDR3 region: CASKYRGAAEKEQFF. CDR3 in DNA: TGTGCCAGCAAATACCGGGGGGCCGCTGAAAAGGAGCAGTTCTTC.

The genes are TRBV27 and TRBJ1-5; possible D gene TRBD1, 6 bases. Germline CDR1 is MNHEY and CDR2 is SMNVEV (reference sequence). Trimming removed 6 bases from V and 5 bases from J, with 14 bases in between. This CDR3 comprises 14 residues. CDR3: CASRATGGDQPQHF. The CDR3 DNA reads TGTGCCAGCAGGGCCACGGGGGGCGATCAGCCCCAGCATTTT.

The chain links TRBV6-1 to TRBJ1-4; TRBD1 might be the D (5 bases). The CDR3 contains 15 residues. Germline CDR1 and CDR2: MNHNS and SASEGT. V was cut by 6 bases and J by 4 bases, with 15 bases left in between. DNA for the CDR3: TGTGCCAGCAGGATCCGGGACGGATATAATGAAAAACTGTTTTTT. Residues: CASRIRDGYNEKLFF.

The chain is built from TRBV20-1 and TRBJ2-1, with D perhaps TRBD2 (6 bases). V was cut by 6 bases and J by 5 bases, with 17 bases left in between. The CDR3 consists of 14 residues. Germline-derived CDR1 and CDR2 are DFQATT and SNEGSKA (reference sequence). As DNA, the CDR3 is TGCAGTGCCCCTACTAGGGAGGTCGACAATGAGCAGTTCTTC. Residues: CSAPTREVDNEQFF.

The rearrangement joins TRBV15 to TRBJ2-3; 10 bases align to TRBD2. Germline assignment: CDR1 LNHNV and CDR2 YYDKDF (reference sequence). The V and J ends lost 8 bases and 0 bases, in that order; junction bases with no gene match: 11. CDR3 length: 17 residues. CDR3 in amino acids: CATARVTSGVSTDTQYF. The CDR3 region has the DNA TGTGCCACCGCGAGGGTCACTAGCGGGGTTAGCACAGATACGCAGTATTTT.

The chain links TRBV9 to TRBJ1-2; possibly TRBD1 for D (5 bases). Germline assignment: CDR1 SGDLS and CDR2 YYNGEE. V gave up 2 bases and J gave up 11 bases, with 10 bases separating them. The CDR3 contains 11 residues. The chain's CDR3 is CASSVLDRYTF. The CDR3 DNA reads as TGTGCCAGCAGCGTCCTAGACAGATACACCTTC.

The rearrangement joins TRBV29-1 to TRBJ1-1; D gene unclear. This CDR3 is 13 amino acids long. Germline CDR1 and CDR2: SQVTM and ANQGSEA. The V gene lost 5 bases and the J gene lost 0 bases, with 10 bases spanning the gap. The CDR3 sequence is CSVSRSMNTEAFF. DNA of the CDR3: TGCAGCGTTTCCAGAAGCATGAACACTGAAGCTTTCTTT. The variable domain in full, completed from reference TRBV29-1 and TRBJ1-1, reads SAVISQKPSRDICQRGTSLTIQCQVDSQVTMMFWYRQQPGQSLTLIATANQGSEATYESGFVIDKFPISRPNLTFSTLTVSNMSPEDSSIYLCSVSRSMNTEAFFGQGTRLTVV.

The rearrangement joins TRBV9 to TRBJ2-4, with TRBD2 as a possible D gene (6 bases). The J call is in doubt because the DNA end fits TRBJ2-7 better. This CDR3 is 12 amino acids long. In germline, CDR1 is SGDLS, CDR2 YYNGEE. The CDR3 region is CASGGGGYEQYF. In nucleotides, the CDR3 is TGTGCCAGCGGTGGGGGAGGATACGAGCAGTACTTC.

This chain joins TRBV29-1 and TRBJ2-3, with D possibly TRBD2 on 5 matching bases. The CDR3 contains 14 residues. Germline CDR1 is SQVTM and CDR2 is ANQGSEA. The ends were cut back, 5 bases at V and 5 bases at J, with 17 bases in the middle. DNA of the CDR3: TGCAGCGTTTCGGGGATTCTCAGCGGAGATACGCAGTATTTT. Protein sequence: CSVSGILSGDTQYF.

The chain couples TRBV7-2 to TRBJ2-5; D possibly corresponds to TRBD2 (6 bases). This CDR3 region has 15 residues. CDR1 is SGHTA, CDR2 FQGNSA, per germline. Trimming shortened V by 5 bases and J by 1 base, and 14 bases separated the two germline ends. The CDR3 DNA reads as TGTGCCAGCAGCCCCCTCACGGGAGTCCAAGAGACCCAGTACTTC. The encoded protein is CASSPLTGVQETQYF.

The sample holds a few counts of this clonotype. The gene calls are TRBV10-3 and TRBJ1-2; D call uncertain. The CDR3 contains 12 residues. Germline CDR1 reads ENHRY; CDR2 reads SYGVKD. V dropped 0 bases and J dropped 7 bases, with 6 bases sitting between them. The CDR3 sequence is CAISESTGGYTF. The DNA of the CDR3 is TGTGCCATCAGTGAGTCGACCGGTGGCTACACCTTC.

This clonotype appeared many times. The chain recombines TRBV6-5 with TRBJ2-3, with D unclear. The CDR3 has 11 amino acids. Deletions cut 2 bases from V and 6 bases from J, with 3 bases between. Germline V gene sequence: CDR1 MNHEY, CDR2 SVGAGI. The CDR3 nucleotides are TGTGCCAGCAGTTACCTGGATACGCAGTATTTT. Its protein product is CASSYLDTQYF.

About this clonotype: At one end the junction does not follow the germline gene, possibly because of a read error. The chain recombines TRBV4-1 with TRBJ1-5, with 10 nucleotides matching TRBD1. CDR1 and CDR2 (germline): MGHRA, YSYEKL. The CDR3 is 15 amino acids. Here the CDR3 DNA reads TGCGCCAGCAACCAACTGGGACAGGGGAATCAGCCCCAGCATTTT. The encoded protein is CASNQLGQGNQPQHF.

This clonotype was seen more than once but under ten times. The CDR3 sequence is CASSKRRIKYF. DNA for the CDR3: TGTGCCAGCAGCAAAAGACGGATTAAGTACTTC. The chain links TRBV21-1 to TRBJ2-7. TRBV21-1 has pseudogene status. The CDR3 has 11 residues.

With regard to this clonotype: The junction shows a germline mismatch at one end, possibly a read error. This chain joins TRBV20-1 and TRBJ2-7, with TRBD1 identical over 7 bases. The CDR3 contains 15 residues. Germline loops: CDR1 DFQATT, CDR2 SNEGSKA (reference sequence). CDR3 region: CGARDRTGDPYEQYF. CDR3 bases: TGCGGTGCTAGAGATCGGACAGGCGACCCCTACGAGCAGTACTTC.

This clonotype appeared a few times. The chain combines TRBV20-1 with TRBJ2-3; 14 bases fit TRBD2. The CDR3 length is 14 residues. Germline V CDR1 and CDR2: DFQATT, SNEGSKA (reference sequence). V lost 7 bases and J lost 1; bases outside the gene matches: 1. The CDR3 coding sequence is TGCAGTGGGGGACTAGCGGGGGGCACAGATACGCAGTATTTT. It specifies CSGGLAGGTDTQYF.

This clonotype was recorded once. The V and J genes are TRBV2 and TRBJ2-3; D remains ambiguous. The length of the CDR3 is 14 residues. CDR1 is SNHLY and CDR2 is FYNNEI in the germline V gene. The V gene lost 0 bases and the J gene lost 10 bases, with 14 bases spanning the gap. DNA for the CDR3: TGTGCCAGCAGTGAAGCGCTGCCTAGTTCTGCGCAGTATTTT. Translation: CASSEALPSSAQYF.